This paragraph reports one TCR beta chain. PCR used 60 Vbeta primers and 13 Jbeta primers. Using immunoSEQ multiplex PCR, the repertoire was profiled, and TCRdb retains in-frame clones only, with some absent. The sample has about 210,000 clones, around 84% seen once. From germline, CDR1 is KGHSH and CDR2 LQKENI. With 2 bases removed from V and 3 bases from J, the gap between germline ends came to 7 bases. This CDR3 region has 13 residues. These data originate in a study of cytomegalovirus exposure and HLA in healthy donors. This TCR was sampled from a man in his forties or fifties in good health and CMV-seropositive. The sequencing input was PBMCs. The chain has TRBV18 and TRBJ1-1; D unclear. Here the CDR3 DNA reads TGTGCCAGCTCACCAGGGGAGGACACTGAAGCTTTCTTT. The encoded protein is CASSPGEDTEAFF.